What follows describes a single T cell receptor (beta chain). Its antigen is not identified. This entry is derived from a study of T cell responses to AZD1222 COVID-19 vaccine. General study results and limits: White British donors predominated, females outnumbered males, and clonal diversity was possibly underestimated. Baseline testing showed seropositivity in only six AZD1222 recipients. An increase in Spike-specific TCR breadth and depth was observed after two AZD1222 doses.

Per the germline V gene, CDR1 is LNHDA and CDR2 is SQIVND (reference sequence). CDR3 length: 16 residues. Trimming cost V 5 bases and J 0 bases, with 14 bases left between them. The method was immunoSEQ multiplex PCR; TCRdb's version includes in-frame clones alone and lacks a portion of them. The sample has more than 95,000 clones; 90% are singletons. This rearrangement joins TRBV19 to TRBJ2-1, with a weak D call TRBD1 (6 bases). This TCR came from an adult in good health. Here the sequenced sample was peripheral blood, taken on day 0 of MenACWY control vaccination. The DNA of the CDR3 is TGTGCCAGTAGTCCACAGGGAAAACGCTCCTACAATGAGCAGTTCTTC. Amino acid sequence: CASSPQGKRSYNEQFF.